The T cell receptor beta chain under discussion was sequenced for a study of CD8 T cells in ankylosing spondylitis. CDR3 size: 14 residues. Germline V gene data show CDR1 as MNHEY and CDR2 as SMNVEV (reference sequence). The ends lost 7 bases at V and 5 bases at J; junction bases unmatched: 10. Findings of the study overall: Within peripheral blood, clones linked to disease were CD8+ and relatively rare. Past research had described some motif variants in reactive arthritis synovial fluid and blood. Reported data indicate significant enrichment of disease-linked clones within matched ankylosing spondylitis synovial fluid.

This clonotype has more than one count but fewer than ten. The antigen remains unidentified. Construction of TCR beta libraries was performed using quantitative 5'-RACE with molecular barcodes. TCRdb passed the 5' RACE reads through MiXCR, listing each CDR3 protein once. Among approximately 340,000 distinct CDR3 sequences listed, roughly 15% were seen once. Sequenced input: blood, either unsorted or a sorted T cell fraction (not recorded which). The chain links TRBV27 to TRBJ1-1, with 7 bases lining up with TRBD1. This receptor was identified in a male donor with ankylosing spondylitis or in good health (not recorded which). The CDR3 bases are TGTGCCAGCACCCCCACGGAACAGGGGACTGAAGCTTTCTTT. This codes for CASTPTEQGTEAFF.